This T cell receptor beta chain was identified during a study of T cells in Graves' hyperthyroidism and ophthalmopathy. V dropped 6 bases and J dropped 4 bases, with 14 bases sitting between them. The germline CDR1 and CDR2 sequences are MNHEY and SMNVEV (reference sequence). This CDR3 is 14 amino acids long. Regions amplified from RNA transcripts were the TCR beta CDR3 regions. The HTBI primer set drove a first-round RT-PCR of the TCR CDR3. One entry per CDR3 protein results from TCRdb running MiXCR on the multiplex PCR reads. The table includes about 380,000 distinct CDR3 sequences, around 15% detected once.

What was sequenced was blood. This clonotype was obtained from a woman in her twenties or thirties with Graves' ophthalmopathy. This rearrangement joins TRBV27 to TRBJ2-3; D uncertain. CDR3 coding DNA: TGTGCCAGCAGCCGAGAGGCCCGGGCAGATACGCAGTATTTT. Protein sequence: CASSREARADTQYF.